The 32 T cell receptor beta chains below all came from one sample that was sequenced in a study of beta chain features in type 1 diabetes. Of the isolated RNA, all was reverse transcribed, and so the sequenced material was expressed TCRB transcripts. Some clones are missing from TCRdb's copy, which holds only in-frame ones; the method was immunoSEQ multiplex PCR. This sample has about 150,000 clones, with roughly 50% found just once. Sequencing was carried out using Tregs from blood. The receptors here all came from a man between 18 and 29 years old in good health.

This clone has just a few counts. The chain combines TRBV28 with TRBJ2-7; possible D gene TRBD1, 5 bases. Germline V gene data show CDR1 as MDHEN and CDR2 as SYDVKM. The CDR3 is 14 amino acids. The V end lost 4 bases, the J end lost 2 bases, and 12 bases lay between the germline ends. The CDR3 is CASSSDRNPYEQYF. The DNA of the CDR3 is TGTGCCAGCAGTTCCGACAGAAACCCCTACGAGCAGTACTTC.

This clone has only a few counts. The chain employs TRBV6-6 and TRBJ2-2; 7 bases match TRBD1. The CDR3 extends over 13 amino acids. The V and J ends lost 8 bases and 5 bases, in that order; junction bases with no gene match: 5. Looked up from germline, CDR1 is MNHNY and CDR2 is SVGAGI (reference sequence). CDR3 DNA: TGTGCCAGCGCGGCACAGGGGACCGGGGAGCTGTTTTTT. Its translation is CASAAQGTGELFF.

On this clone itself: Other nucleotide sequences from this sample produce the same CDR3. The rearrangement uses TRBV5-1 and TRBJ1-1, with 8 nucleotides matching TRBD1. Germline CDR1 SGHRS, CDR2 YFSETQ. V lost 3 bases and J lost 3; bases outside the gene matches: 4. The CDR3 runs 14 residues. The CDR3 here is CASSWGQAYTEAFF. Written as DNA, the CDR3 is TGCGCCAGCAGCTGGGGACAGGCTTACACTGAAGCTTTCTTT.

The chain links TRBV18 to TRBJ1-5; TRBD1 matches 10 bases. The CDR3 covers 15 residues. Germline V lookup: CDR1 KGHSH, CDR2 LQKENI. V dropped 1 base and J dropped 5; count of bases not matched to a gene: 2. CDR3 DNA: TGTGCCAGCTCACCACGGACAGGGGGTGATCAGCCCCAGCATTTT. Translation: CASSPRTGGDQPQHF.

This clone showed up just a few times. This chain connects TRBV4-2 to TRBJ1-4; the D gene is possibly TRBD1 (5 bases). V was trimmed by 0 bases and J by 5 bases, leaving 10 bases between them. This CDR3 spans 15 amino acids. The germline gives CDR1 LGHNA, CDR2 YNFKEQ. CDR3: CASSQDIRVNEKLFF. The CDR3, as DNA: TGTGCCAGCAGCCAAGATATCAGGGTAAATGAAAAACTGTTTTTT.

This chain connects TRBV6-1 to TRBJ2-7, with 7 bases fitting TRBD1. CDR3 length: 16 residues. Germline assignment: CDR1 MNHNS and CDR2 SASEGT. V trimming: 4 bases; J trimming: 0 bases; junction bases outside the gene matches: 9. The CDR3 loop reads CASSVQQGSSSYEQYF. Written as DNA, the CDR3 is TGTGCCAGCAGTGTACAACAGGGGTCTAGCTCCTACGAGCAGTACTTC.

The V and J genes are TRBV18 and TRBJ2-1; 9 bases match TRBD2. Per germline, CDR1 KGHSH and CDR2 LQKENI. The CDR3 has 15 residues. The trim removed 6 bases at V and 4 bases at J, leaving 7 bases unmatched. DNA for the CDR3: TGTGCCAGCTCTATTAGCGGGGGATCTTACAATGAGCAGTTCTTC. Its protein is CASSISGGSYNEQFF.

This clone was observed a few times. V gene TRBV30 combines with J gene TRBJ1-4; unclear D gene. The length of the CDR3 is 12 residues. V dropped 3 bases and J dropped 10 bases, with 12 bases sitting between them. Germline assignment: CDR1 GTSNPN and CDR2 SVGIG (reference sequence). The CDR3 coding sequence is TGTGCCTGGAGCCCACGACGCGGAAAACTGTTTTTT. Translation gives CAWSPRRGKLFF.

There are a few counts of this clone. This CDR3 reads CACRPAGGAGPISDTQYF. CDR3 coding DNA: TGTGCCTGCCGCCCGGCGGGGGGTGCGGGTCCAATCAGCGATACGCAGTATTTT. The J gene is TRBJ2-3, the V gene TRBV30; 8 bases line up with TRBD2. The CDR3 is made up of 18 amino acids. Germline CDR1 and CDR2: GTSNPN and SVGIG (reference sequence). Trimming cost V 6 bases and J 6 bases; bases outside gene matches: 23.

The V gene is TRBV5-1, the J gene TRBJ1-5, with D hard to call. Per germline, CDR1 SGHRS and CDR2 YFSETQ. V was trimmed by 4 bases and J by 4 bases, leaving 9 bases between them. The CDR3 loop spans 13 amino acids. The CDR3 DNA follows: TGCGCCAGCAGCCGCGGGTGGAATCAGCCCCAGCATTTT. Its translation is CASSRGWNQPQHF.

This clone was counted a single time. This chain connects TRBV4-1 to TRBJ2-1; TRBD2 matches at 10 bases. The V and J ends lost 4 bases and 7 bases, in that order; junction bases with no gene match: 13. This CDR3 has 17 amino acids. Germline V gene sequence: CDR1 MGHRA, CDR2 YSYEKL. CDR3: CASSLEIGLADGNEQFF. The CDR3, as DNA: TGCGCCAGCAGCCTAGAAATAGGACTAGCGGATGGGAATGAGCAGTTCTTC.

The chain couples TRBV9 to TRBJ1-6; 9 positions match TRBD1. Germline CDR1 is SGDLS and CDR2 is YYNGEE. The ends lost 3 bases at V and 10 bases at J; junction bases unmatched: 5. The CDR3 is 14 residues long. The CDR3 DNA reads TGTGCCAGCAGCGAGGGACAGGGCGAGTCACCCCTCCACTTT. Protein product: CASSEGQGESPLHF. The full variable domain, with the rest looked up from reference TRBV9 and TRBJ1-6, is DSGVTQTPKHLITATGQRVTLRCSPRSGDLSVYWYQQSLDQGLQFLIQYYNGEERAKGNILERFSAQQFPDLHSELNLSSLELGDSALYFCASSEGQGESPLHFGNGTRLTVT.

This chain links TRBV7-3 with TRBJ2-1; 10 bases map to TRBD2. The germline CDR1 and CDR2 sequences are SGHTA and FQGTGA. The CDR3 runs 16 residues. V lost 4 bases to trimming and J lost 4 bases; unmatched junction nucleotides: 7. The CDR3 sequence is CASSSRTSGGYNEQFF. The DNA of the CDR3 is TGTGCCAGCAGCTCCCGGACTAGCGGAGGGTACAATGAGCAGTTCTTC.

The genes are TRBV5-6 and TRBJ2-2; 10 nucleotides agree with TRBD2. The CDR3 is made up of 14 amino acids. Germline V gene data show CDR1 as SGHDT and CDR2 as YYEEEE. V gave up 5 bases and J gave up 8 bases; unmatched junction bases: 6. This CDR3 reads CASSALAGEGELFF. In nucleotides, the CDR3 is TGTGCCAGCAGTGCCCTAGCGGGGGAAGGGGAGCTGTTTTTT.

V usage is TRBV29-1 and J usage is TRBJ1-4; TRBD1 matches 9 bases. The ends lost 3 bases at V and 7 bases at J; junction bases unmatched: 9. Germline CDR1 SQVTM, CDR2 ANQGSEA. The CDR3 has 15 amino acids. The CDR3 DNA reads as TGCAGCGTTGATCAAGGGGGACAGGGACGTGAAAAACTGTTTTTT. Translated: CSVDQGGQGREKLFF. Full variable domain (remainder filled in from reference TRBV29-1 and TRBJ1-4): SAVISQKPSRDICQRGTSLTIQCQVDSQVTMMFWYRQQPGQSLTLIATANQGSEATYESGFVIDKFPISRPNLTFSTLTVSNMSPEDSSIYLCSVDQGGQGREKLFFGSGTQLSVL.

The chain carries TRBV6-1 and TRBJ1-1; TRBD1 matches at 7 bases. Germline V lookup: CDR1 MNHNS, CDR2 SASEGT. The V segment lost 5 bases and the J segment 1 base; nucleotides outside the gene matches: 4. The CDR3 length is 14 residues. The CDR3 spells CASSLDRPNTEAFF. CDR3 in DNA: TGTGCCAGCAGTTTGGACAGGCCGAACACTGAAGCTTTCTTT.

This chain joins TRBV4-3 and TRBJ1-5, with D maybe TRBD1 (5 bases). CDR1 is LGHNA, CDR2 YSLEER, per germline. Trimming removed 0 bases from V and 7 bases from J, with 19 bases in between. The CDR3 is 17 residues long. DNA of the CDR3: TGCGCCAGCAGCCAAGAAGTACAGGTAGGGGTCGGACAGCCCCAGCATTTT. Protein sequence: CASSQEVQVGVGQPQHF.

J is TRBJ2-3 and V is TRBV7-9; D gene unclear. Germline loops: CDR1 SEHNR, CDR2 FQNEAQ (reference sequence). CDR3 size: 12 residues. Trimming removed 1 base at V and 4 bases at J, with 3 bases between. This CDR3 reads CASSLVADTQYF. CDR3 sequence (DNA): TGTGCCAGCAGCTTAGTCGCAGATACGCAGTATTTT.

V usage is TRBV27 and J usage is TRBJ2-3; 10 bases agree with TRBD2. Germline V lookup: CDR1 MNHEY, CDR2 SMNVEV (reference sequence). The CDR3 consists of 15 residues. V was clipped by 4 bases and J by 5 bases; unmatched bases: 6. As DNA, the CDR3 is TGTGCCAGCAGTTGGCCTAGCGGGGGCTTAGATACGCAGTATTTT. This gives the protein CASSWPSGGLDTQYF.

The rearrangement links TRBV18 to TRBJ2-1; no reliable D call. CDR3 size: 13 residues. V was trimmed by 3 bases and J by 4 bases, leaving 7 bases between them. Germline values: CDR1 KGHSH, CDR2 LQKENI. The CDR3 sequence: CASSPEEYNEQFF. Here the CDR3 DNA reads TGTGCCAGCTCACCCGAGGAGTACAATGAGCAGTTCTTC.

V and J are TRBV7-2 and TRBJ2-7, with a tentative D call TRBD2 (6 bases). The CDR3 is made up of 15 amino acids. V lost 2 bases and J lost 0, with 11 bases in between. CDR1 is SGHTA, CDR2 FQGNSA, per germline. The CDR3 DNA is TGTGCCAGCAGCTTATTGCGGGGTATCTCCTACGAGCAGTACTTC. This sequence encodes CASSLLRGISYEQYF.

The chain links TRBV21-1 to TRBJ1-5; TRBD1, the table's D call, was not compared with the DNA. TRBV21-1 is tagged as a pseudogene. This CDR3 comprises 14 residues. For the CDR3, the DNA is TGTGCCAGCAGCAAATGCAGGGCCGATCAGCCCCAGCATTTT. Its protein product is CASSKCRADQPQHF.

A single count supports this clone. The CDR3 spells CASRTTTRDSENIQYF. In nucleotides, the CDR3 is TGTGCCAGCAGGACGACGACCAGGGACAGCGAAAACATTCAGTACTTC. The chain carries TRBV6-6 and TRBJ2-4, with 7 bases aligning to TRBD1. V trimming: 6 bases; J trimming: 5 bases; junction bases outside the gene matches: 13. The CDR3 runs to 16 residues. CDR1 MNHNY and CDR2 SVGAGI come from the germline V gene (reference sequence).

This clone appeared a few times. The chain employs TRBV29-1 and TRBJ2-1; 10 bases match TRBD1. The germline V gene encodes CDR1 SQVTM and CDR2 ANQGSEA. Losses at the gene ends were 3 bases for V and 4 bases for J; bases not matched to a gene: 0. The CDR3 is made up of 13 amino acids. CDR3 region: CSVEGQGYNEQFF. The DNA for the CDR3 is TGCAGCGTTGAGGGACAGGGGTACAATGAGCAGTTCTTC.

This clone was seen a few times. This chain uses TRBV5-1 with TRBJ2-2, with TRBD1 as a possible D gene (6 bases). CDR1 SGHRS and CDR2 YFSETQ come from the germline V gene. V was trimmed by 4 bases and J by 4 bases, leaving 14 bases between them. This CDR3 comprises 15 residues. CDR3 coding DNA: TGCGCCAGCAGCAGTTGGGGACACTTCACCGGGGAGCTGTTTTTT. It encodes CASSSWGHFTGELFF.

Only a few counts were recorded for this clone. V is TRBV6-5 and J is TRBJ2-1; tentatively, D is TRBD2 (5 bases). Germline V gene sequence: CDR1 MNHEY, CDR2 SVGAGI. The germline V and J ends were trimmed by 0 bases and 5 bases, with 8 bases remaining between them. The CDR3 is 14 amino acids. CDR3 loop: CASSYSRDNNEQFF. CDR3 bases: TGTGCCAGCAGTTACTCGAGGGATAACAATGAGCAGTTCTTC.

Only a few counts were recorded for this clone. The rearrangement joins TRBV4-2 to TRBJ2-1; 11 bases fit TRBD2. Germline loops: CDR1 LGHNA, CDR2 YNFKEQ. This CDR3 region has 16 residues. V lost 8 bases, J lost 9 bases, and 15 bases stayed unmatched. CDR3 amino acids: CASSGLAGGPGSEQFF. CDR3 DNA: TGTGCCAGCTCGGGGTTAGCGGGGGGGCCTGGTAGTGAGCAGTTCTTC.

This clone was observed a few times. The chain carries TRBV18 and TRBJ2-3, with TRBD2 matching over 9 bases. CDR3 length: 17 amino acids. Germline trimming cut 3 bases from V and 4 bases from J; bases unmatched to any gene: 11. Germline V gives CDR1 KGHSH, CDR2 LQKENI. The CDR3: CASSPKQREVTADTQYF. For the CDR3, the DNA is TGTGCCAGCTCACCGAAACAGCGGGAGGTAACAGCAGATACGCAGTATTTT.

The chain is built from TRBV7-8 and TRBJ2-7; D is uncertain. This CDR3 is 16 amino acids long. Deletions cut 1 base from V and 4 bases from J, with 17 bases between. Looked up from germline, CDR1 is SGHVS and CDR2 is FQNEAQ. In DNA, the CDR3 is TGTGCCAGCAGCTTAGTCCGCCCGAAAGATACATACGAGCAGTACTTC. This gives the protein CASSLVRPKDTYEQYF.

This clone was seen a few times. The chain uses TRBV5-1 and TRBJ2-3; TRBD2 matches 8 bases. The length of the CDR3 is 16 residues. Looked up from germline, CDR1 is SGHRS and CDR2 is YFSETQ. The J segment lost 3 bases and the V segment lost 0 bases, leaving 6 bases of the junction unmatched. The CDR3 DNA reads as TGCGCCAGCAGCTTGGTTCGCGGGGGGATAACAGATACGCAGTATTTT. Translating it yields CASSLVRGGITDTQYF.

The chain's CDR3 is CASSPIGTANEKLFF. For the CDR3, the DNA is TGTGCCAGCTCACCGATCGGGACAGCTAATGAAAAACTGTTTTTT. The chain joins TRBV18 to TRBJ1-4, with 7 bases that match TRBD1. The junction had 4 bases not matched to a gene; V was cut back by 3 bases and J by 3 bases. Germline loops: CDR1 KGHSH, CDR2 LQKENI. The CDR3 has 15 amino acids.

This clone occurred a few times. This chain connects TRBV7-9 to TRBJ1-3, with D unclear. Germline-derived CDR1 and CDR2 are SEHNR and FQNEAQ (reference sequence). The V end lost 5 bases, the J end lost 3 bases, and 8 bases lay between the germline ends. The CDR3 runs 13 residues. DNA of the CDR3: TGTGCCAGCAGCCCAGTTGGTGGAAACACCATATATTTT. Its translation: CASSPVGGNTIYF.